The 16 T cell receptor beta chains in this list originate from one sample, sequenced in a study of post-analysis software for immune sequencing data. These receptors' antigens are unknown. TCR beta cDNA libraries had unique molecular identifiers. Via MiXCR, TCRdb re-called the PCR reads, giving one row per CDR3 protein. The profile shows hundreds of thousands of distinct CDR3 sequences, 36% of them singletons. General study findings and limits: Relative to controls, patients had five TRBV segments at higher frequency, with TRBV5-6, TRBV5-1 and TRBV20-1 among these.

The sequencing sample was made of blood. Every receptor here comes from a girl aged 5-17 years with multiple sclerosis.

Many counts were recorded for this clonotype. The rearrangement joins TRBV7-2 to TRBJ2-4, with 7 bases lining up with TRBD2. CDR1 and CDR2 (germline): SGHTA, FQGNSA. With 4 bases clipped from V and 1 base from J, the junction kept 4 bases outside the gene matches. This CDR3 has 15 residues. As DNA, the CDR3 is TGTGCCAGCAGCTGGGAGGGACCTGCCAAAAACATTCAGTACTTC. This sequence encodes CASSWEGPAKNIQYF.

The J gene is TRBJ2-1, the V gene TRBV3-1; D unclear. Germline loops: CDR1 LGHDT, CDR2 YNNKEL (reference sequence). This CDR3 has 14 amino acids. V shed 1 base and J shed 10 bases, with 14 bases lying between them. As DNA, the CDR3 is TGTGCCAGCAGCCAAGCGTGGGGTGGAGAAGAGCAGTTCTTC. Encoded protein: CASSQAWGGEEQFF.

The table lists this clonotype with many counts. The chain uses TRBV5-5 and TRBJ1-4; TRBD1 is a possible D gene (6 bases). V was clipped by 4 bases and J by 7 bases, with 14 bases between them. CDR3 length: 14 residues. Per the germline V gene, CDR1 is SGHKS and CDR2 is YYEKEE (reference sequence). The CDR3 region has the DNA TGTGCCAGCAGCCCGGGACAATTGGGTGAAAAACTGTTTTTT. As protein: CASSPGQLGEKLFF.

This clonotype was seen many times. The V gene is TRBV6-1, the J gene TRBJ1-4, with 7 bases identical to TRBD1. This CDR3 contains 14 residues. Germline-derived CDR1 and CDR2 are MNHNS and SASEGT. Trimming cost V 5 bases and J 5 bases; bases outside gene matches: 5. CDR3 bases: TGTGCCAGCAGTCTGGACAGGCTGAATGAAAAACTGTTTTTT. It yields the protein CASSLDRLNEKLFF.

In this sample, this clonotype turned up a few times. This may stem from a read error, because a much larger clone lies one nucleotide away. In DNA, the CDR3 is TGTGCCGGCAGCCAAACCACGGGAAACTATGGCTACACCTTC. It specifies CAGSQTTGNYGYTF. The chain links TRBV4-2 to TRBJ1-2; D is uncertain. Germline CDR1 and CDR2: LGHNA and YNFKEQ. This CDR3 is built from 14 residues.

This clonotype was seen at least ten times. The DNA of the CDR3 is TGTGCCAGCTCACTGTCCAGCGGGAGCGCCTACAATGAGCAGTTCTTC. Translation: CASSLSSGSAYNEQFF. The gene calls are TRBV18 and TRBJ2-1, with 8 bases matching TRBD2. Germline CDR1 and CDR2: KGHSH and LQKENI. V lost 4 bases to trimming and J lost 2 bases; unmatched junction nucleotides: 7. The CDR3 is made up of 16 amino acids.

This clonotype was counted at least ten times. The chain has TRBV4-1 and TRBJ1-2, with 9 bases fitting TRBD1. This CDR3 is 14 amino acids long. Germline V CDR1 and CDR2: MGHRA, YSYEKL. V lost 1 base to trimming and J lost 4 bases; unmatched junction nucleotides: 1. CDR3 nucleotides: TGCGCCAGCAGCCAAGGGACAGGGGCCTATGGCTACACCTTC. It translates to CASSQGTGAYGYTF.

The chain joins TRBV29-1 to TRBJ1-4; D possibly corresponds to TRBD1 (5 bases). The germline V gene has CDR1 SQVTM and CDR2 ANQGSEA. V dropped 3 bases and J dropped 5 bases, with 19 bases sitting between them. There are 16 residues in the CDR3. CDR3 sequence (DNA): TGCAGCGTTGAGGCAATCTTGGGGAGGGGAAATGAAAAACTGTTTTTT. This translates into CSVEAILGRGNEKLFF.

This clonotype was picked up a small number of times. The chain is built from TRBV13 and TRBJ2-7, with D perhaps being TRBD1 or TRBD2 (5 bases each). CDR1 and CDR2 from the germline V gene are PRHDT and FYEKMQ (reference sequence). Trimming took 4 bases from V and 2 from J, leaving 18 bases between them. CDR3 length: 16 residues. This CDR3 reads CASSSTNPGPPYEQYF. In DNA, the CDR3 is TGTGCCAGCAGCTCAACCAACCCGGGACCCCCCTACGAGCAGTACTTC.

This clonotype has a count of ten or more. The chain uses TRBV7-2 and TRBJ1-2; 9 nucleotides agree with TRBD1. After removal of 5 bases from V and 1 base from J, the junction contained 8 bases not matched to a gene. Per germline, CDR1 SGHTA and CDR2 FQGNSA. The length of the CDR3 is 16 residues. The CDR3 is CASSRTGAGRNYGYTF. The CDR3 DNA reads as TGTGCCAGCAGCCGGACAGGGGCGGGTCGTAACTATGGCTACACCTTC.

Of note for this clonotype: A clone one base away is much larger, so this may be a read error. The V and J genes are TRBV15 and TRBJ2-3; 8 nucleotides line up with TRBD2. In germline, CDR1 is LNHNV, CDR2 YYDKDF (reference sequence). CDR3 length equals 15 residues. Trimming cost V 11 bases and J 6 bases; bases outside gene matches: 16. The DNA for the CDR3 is TGTGCCTCACAGGCAGCGGGAGCGGTTGTTGATACGCAGTATTTT. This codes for CASQAAGAVVDTQYF.

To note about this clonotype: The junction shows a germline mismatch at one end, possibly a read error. DNA of the CDR3: TGCAGCGTGACCGGGACAGGGTGGTCTGGGGCCAACGTCCGGACTTTC. Translation: CSVTGTGWSGANVRTF. The gene calls are TRBV29-1 and TRBJ2-6, with 9 bases lining up with TRBD1. This CDR3 spans 16 amino acids. Germline CDR1 is SQVTM and CDR2 is ANQGSEA.

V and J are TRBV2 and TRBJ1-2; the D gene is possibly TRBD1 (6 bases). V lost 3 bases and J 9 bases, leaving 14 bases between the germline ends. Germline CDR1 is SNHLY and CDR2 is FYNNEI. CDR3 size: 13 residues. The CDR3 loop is CASSEVGAVSYTF. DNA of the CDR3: TGTGCCAGCAGTGAGGTGGGGGCGGTGAGCTACACCTTC.

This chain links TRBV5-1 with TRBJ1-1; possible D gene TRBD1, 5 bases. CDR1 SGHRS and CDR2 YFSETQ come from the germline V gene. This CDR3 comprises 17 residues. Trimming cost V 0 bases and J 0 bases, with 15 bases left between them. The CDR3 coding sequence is TGCGCCAGCAGCTTGGTTGGGGCCAATATTATGAACACTGAAGCTTTCTTT. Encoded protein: CASSLVGANIMNTEAFF.

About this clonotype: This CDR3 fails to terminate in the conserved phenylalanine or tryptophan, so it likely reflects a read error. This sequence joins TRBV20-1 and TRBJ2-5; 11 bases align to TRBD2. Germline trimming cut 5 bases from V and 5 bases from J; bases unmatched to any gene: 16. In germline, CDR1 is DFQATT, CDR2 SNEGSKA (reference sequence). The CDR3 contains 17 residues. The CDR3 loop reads CSAPQGGSGRALETQYV. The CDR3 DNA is TGCAGTGCTCCGCAGGGGGGTAGCGGGAGGGCCTTGGAGACCCAGTACGTC.

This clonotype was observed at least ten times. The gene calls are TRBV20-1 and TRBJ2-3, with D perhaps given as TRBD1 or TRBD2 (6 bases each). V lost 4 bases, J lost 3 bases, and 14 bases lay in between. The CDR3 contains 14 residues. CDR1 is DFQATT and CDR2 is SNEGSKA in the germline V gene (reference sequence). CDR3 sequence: CSAKGEEGTDTQYF. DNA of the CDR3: TGCAGTGCTAAGGGGGAGGAGGGGACAGATACGCAGTATTTT.